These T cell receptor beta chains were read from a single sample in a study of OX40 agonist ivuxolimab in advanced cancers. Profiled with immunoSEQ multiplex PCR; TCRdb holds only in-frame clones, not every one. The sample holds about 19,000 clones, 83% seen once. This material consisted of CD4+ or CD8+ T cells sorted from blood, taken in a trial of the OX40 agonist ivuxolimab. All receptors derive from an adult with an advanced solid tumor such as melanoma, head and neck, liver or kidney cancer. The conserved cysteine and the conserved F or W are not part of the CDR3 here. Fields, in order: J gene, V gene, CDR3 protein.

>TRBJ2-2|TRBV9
ASSVAGWSYWQGDTGELF
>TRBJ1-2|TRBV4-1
ASSHSDRAAGYT
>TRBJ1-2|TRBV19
ASNGGYYGYT
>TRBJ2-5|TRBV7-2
ASSSSGGVQETQY
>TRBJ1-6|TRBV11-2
ASSSQGYPLH
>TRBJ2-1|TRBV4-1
ASSQLSGNEQF
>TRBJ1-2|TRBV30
AWSSDRGSDYT
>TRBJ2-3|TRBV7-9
ASSLGAAIWDSQEDTQY
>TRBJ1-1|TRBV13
ASGVSTEAF
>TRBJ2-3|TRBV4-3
ASSQDFGGPVDTQY
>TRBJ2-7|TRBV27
ASRPQGTSYEQY